These 4 T cell receptor beta chains originate from one sample sequenced in a study of CD8 T cells in ankylosing spondylitis. MiXCR, run by TCRdb on the 5' RACE reads, gives a single entry per CDR3 protein. The table includes about 240,000 distinct CDR3 sequences, 8% to 10% detected once. The sample consisted of blood, either unsorted or a sorted T cell fraction (not recorded which). The receptors stem from a female donor with ankylosing spondylitis or in good health (not recorded which).

Ten or more counts support this clonotype. The V call is TRBV12-3 or TRBV12-4, the J call TRBJ1-4; the D is unclear. The CDR3 is 18 residues long. V was shortened by 3 bases and J by 0 bases, with 17 bases between the two germline ends. CDR3 nucleotides: TGTGCCAGCAGTTTTAAGCTAAGCGAATTTGCAACTAATGAAAAACTGTTTTTT. It specifies CASSFKLSEFATNEKLFF.

The chain joins TRBV7-3 to TRBJ1-1; no clear D gene. The CDR3 spans 14 residues. V shed 4 bases and J shed 2 bases, with 11 bases lying between them. Germline V gives CDR1 SGHTA, CDR2 FQGTGA. This CDR3 reads CASSSGPENTEAFF. CDR3 bases: TGTGCCAGCAGCTCGGGCCCTGAAAACACTGAAGCTTTCTTT. Combining the CDR3 with reference TRBV7-3 and TRBJ1-1 gives the whole variable domain GAGVSQTPSNKVTEKGKYVELRCDPISGHTALYWYRQSLGQGPEFLIYFQGTGAADDSGLPNDRFFAVRPEGSVSTLKIQRTERGDSAVYLCASSSGPENTEAFFGQGTRLTVV.

This clonotype was detected ten times or more. The V call is TRBV2, the J call TRBJ2-4; 12 bases line up with TRBD2. This CDR3 has 16 amino acids. The germline CDR1 and CDR2 sequences are SNHLY and FYNNEI. V was clipped by 6 bases and J by 0 bases; unmatched bases: 3. The DNA of the CDR3 is TGTGCCAGCAGGGAGGGACTAGCGGGAGCCAAAAACATTCAGTACTTC. Translation gives CASREGLAGAKNIQYF.

This clonotype was recorded many times. The CDR3 nucleotides read TGCGCCAGCAGAGAGAAGGGTGGCTACACCTTC. It translates to CASREKGGYTF. The chain joins TRBV10-2 to TRBJ1-2; D is ambiguous. CDR3 length equals 11 residues. Per germline, CDR1 WSHSY and CDR2 SAAADI. Trimming took 6 bases from V and 7 from J, leaving 9 bases between them.